This TCR beta chain originates from a study of T cell responses to AZD1222 COVID-19 vaccine. Profiled with immunoSEQ multiplex PCR; TCRdb holds only in-frame clones, not every one. This sample has 140,000 to 150,000 clones, with about 93% found just once. This sequence was found in an adult in good health. The specimen comprised peripheral blood, sampled on day 0 of AZD1222 vaccination.

DNA of the CDR3: TGTGCCAGCAGCCTACGGACATCCTACTCTGGAAACACCATATATTTT. The encoded protein is CASSLRTSYSGNTIYF. V usage is TRBV11-2 and J usage is TRBJ1-3; possible D gene TRBD1, 5 bases. The CDR3 has 16 amino acids. The V end was cut by 5 bases, the J end by 0 bases, with 14 bases between. Germline-derived CDR1 and CDR2 are SGHAT and FQNNGV.